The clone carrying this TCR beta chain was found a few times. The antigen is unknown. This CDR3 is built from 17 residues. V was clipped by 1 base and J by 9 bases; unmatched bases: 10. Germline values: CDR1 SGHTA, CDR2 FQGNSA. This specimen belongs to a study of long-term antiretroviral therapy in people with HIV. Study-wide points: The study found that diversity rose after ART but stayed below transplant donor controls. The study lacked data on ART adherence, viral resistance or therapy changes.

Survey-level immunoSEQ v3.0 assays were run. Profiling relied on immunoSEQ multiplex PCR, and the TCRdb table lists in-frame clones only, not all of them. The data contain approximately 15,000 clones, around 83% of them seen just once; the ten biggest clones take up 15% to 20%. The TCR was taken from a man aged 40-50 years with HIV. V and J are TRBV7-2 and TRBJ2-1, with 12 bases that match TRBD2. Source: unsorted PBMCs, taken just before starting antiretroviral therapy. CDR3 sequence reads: CASSLVASGRAGGEQFF. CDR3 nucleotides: TGTGCCAGCAGCTTAGTAGCTAGCGGGAGGGCCGGCGGTGAGCAGTTCTTC.